The text below deals with one T cell receptor beta chain. The entry originates in a study of blood T cell repertoires in COVID-19. Study-level information: Acute and convalescent COVID-19 samples came from the United States, Italy and Spain.

The V segment lost 5 bases and the J segment 2 bases; nucleotides outside the gene matches: 5. CDR1 and CDR2 (germline): ENHRY, SYGVKD. The CDR3 runs to 14 residues. Original methodology: Scientists estimated how many nucleated cells there were by amplifying reference gene primers. Method: immunoSEQ multiplex PCR; TCRdb's copy keeps in-frame clones and lacks some. D and trimming were read from the DNA, whereas the V and J calls and clone size are those reported in that table. The table includes about 250,000 clones, roughly nine tenths detected once. Sequenced: peripheral blood. The chain links TRBV10-3 to TRBJ2-5, with TRBD1 identical over 7 bases. This clonotype was obtained from a woman aged 40 to 50 who had recovered from COVID-19. CDR3 in DNA: TGTGCCATCAGTCCGACAGGGATTCAAGAGACCCAGTACTTC. Encoded protein: CAISPTGIQETQYF.